This T cell receptor (beta chain) was profiled in a study of T cell repertoires in cytomegalovirus infection (dated by TCRdb to about 2019). Regarding the research as a whole: Peptide stimulations targeted recently identified HLA-C-restricted CMV epitopes, whose presentation resists viral immunomodulation, together with well-studied HLA-B-restricted epitopes. Donor HLA type was relevant to the analysis, as public TCR beta signatures indicated carriage of CMV infection together with the matching HLA type.

The paper as a whole reports these results and caveats: In both this cohort and an independent cohort of a few hundred donors, the cumulative frequency of public TCR beta family members distinguished carriers of CMV infection plus the relevant HLA type. The ex vivo response was dominated by HLA-C-restricted CMV-specific TCR beta clonotypes, and the single most frequent clonotype in two of eight donors was supplied by these HLA-C-restricted clonotypes.

This clonotype was picked up a small number of times. What this receptor recognizes is not known. No quality values exist for individual bases; no much larger clone is one base distant. TCRdb names Illumina HiSeq 1500 as the instrument used. TCRdb reprocessed the public reads (quality trimming at Q25 with fastp, clone calling with MiXCR) and kept in-frame beta chains. Identical CDR3 proteins give one entry, which carries the most common genes and DNA. The sample has a few hundred thousand distinct CDR3 sequences on record, approximately 40% of them singletons. The ten top clones hold 48% of the sample. This specimen's treatment or condition label, per the study, means: in vitro stimulation with specific CMV peptide epitopes to enrich CMV-specific T cells. From cysteine to phenylalanine, the CDR3 is 15 amino acids long. Kept here is only the CDR3 DNA, which spans 45 bases and is read in frame from base 1. Trimming at the junction amounts to 5 bases on V and 0 bases on J, and the germline ends lie 12 bases apart. CDR1 and CDR2 are drawn from the germline V gene (reference sequence): MNHNY, SVGAGI.

The material sequenced was cultured PBMCs, taken from culture after CMV antigen stimulation. The sequence is built from TRBV6-6 and TRBJ2-3; possibly the D gene is TRBD2, per 5 matching bases. This TCR was sampled from a human donor in good health (CMV status not recorded). Some clones in this sample may be carry-over from other donors' samples. The bases are TGTGCCAGCAGTGAGGATCGGACTAGCACAGATACGCAGTATTTT. It translates to CASSEDRTSTDTQYF.